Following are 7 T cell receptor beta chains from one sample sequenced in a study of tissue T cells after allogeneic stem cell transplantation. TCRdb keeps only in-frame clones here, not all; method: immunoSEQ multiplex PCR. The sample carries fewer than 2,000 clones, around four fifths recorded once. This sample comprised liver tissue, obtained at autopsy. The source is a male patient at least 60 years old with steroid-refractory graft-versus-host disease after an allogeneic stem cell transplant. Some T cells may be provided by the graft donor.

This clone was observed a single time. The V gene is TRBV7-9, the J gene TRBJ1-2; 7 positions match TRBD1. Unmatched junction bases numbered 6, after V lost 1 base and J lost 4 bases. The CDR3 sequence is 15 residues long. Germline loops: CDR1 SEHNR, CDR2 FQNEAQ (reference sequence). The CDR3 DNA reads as TGTGCCAGCAGCTTAGACCAGACAGGGAGCTATGGCTACACCTTC. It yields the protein CASSLDQTGSYGYTF.

CDR3 nucleotide sequence: TGTGCCAGCAGCTTAACGGGTCAGGTCTACAATGAGCAGTTCTTC. This gives the protein CASSLTGQVYNEQFF. V gene TRBV7-3 combines with J gene TRBJ2-1; no clear D gene. V shed 0 bases and J shed 3 bases, with 9 bases lying between them. This CDR3 is 15 amino acids long. CDR1 is SGHTA and CDR2 is FQGTGA in the germline V gene.

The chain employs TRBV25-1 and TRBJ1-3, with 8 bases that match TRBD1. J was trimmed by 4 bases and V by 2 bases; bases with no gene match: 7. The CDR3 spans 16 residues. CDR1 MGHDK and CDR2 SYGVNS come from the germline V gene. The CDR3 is CASSEESTGAGNTIYF. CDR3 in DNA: TGTGCCAGCAGTGAAGAGTCGACAGGGGCCGGAAACACCATATATTTT.

As DNA, the CDR3 is TGTGCCAGCAGCTTAGATCCCGGGTCGGCAACTGAAGCTTTCTTT. Translation: CASSLDPGSATEAFF. The chain uses TRBV11-2 and TRBJ1-1; D not certain. V gave up 0 bases and J gave up 5 bases, with 13 bases separating them. CDR1 is SGHAT, CDR2 FQNNGV, per germline. The CDR3 is made up of 15 amino acids.

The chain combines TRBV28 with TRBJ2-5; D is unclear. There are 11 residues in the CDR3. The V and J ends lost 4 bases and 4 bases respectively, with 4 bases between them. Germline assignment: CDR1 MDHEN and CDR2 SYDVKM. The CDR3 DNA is TGTGCCAGCAGTTCGTTAGAGACCCAGTACTTC. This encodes CASSSLETQYF. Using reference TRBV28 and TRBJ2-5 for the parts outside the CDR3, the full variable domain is DVKVTQSSRYLVKRTGEKVFLECVQDMDHENMFWYRQDPGLGLRLIYFSYDVKMKEKGDIPEGYSVSREKKERFSLILESASTNQTSMYLCASSSLETQYFGPGTRLLVL.

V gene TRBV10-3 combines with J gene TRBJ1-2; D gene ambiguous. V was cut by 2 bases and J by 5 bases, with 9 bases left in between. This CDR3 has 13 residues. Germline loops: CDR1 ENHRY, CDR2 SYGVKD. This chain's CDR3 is CAISEALGYGYTF. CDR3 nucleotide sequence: TGTGCCATCAGTGAGGCCCTAGGGTATGGCTACACCTTC.

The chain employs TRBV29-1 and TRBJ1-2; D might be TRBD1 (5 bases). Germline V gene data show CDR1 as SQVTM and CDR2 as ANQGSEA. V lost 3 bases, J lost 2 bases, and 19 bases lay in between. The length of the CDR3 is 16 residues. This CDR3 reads CSVEVAGTERNYGYTF. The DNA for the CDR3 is TGCAGCGTTGAGGTTGCGGGGACTGAGAGGAACTATGGCTACACCTTC.